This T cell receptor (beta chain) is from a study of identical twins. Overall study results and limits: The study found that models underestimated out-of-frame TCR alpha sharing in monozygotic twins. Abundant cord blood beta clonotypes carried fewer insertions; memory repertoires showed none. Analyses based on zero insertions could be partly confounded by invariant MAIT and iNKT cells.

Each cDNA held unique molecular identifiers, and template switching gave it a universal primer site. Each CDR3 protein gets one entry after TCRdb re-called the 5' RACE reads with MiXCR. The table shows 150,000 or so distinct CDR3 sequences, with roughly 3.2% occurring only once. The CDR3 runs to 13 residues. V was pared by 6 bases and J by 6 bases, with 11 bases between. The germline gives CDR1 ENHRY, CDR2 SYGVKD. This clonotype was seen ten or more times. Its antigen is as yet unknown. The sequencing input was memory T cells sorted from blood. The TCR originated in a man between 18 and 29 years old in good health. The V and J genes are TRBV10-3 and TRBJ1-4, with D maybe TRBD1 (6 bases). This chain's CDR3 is CAIRRQVDEKLFF. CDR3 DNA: TGTGCCATCAGAAGACAGGTCGATGAAAAACTGTTTTTT.